This TCR beta chain derives from a study of patients and donors after allogeneic stem cell transplantation. Via MiXCR, TCRdb re-called the RT-PCR reads, giving one row per CDR3 protein. The sample shows 150,000 to 200,000 distinct CDR3 sequences, about 32% of them seen only once. This CDR3 has 11 amino acids. Trimming removed 6 bases from V and 10 bases from J, with 13 bases in between. Germline loops: CDR1 SQVTM, CDR2 ANQGSEA. This clonotype was obtained from a human donor who was either an allogeneic HSCT recipient or a stem cell or donor lymphocyte infusion donor (not recorded which). It is not recorded whose cells these are; they may come from a transplant donor. The chain has TRBV29-1 and TRBJ2-1, with D perhaps matching TRBD2 (5 bases). The sequenced sample was blood, either unsorted or a sorted T cell fraction (not recorded which). CDR3 DNA: TGCAGCGTCCCCAGGAGCGGCGAGCAGTTCTTC. This codes for CSVPRSGEQFF.